This is a list of T cell receptor beta chains from one sample in a study of T cells in Graves' hyperthyroidism and ophthalmopathy. MiXCR, run by TCRdb on the multiplex PCR reads, gives a single entry per CDR3 protein. The sample includes approximately 400,000 distinct CDR3 sequences, 15% to 19% of them seen just once. The sample taken for sequencing was blood. The source of these receptors is a woman in her late teens or twenties with Graves' hyperthyroidism. CDR3s include the opening cysteine and the closing phenylalanine or tryptophan. Fields, in order: V gene, clone size, CDR3 length, J gene, D gene, CDR3 DNA, CDR3 protein. A D gene is named only where the DNA matches it firmly. Clone size is given for some rows only: seen once, a few or many times, or a class if the clone is expanded.

>TRBV12-3/TRBV12-4|many|15|TRBJ1-2|.
TGTGCCAGCAGGCACCCGGGATCCTATCTCTATGGCTACACCTTC
CASRHPGSYLYGYTF
>TRBV20-1|.|18|TRBJ2-3|.
TGCAGTGCTAGACCCTTTAGCCTTGGCGCAGCGGGCACAGATACGCAGTATTTT
CSARPFSLGAAGTDTQYF
>TRBV11-3|many|15|TRBJ2-1|TRBD2
TGTGCCAGCAGCTTTAGCGGGAGAACCTACAATGAGCAGTTCTTC
CASSFSGRTYNEQFF
>TRBV12-3/TRBV12-4|many|13|TRBJ1-5|.
TGTGCCAGCAGTCCGGACGGACATCAGCCCCAGCATTTT
CASSPDGHQPQHF
>TRBV7-8|few|17|TRBJ2-2|TRBD2
TGTGCCAGCAGCTTAGGAGGGCGGGGGGGGAACACCGGGGAGCTGTTTTTT
CASSLGGRGGNTGELFF
>TRBV7-2|many|15|TRBJ2-4|.
TGTGCCAGCAGCTCCGATTGGACACGAAAAAACATTCAGTACTTC
CASSSDWTRKNIQYF
>TRBV28|many|13|TRBJ1-1|.
TGTGCCAGCAGTTTTAATCCGGGGCCCGAAGCTTTCTTT
CASSFNPGPEAFF
>TRBV20-1|.|13|TRBJ2-7|.
TGCAGTGCTGCAAGAGACCTAGCCTACGAGCAGTACTTC
CSAARDLAYEQYF
>TRBV19|.|16|TRBJ1-1|.
TGTGCCAGTAGTATACCCATCGGCCCAGCGGGCACTGAAGCTTTCTTT
CASSIPIGPAGTEAFF
>TRBV28|many|16|TRBJ1-3|.
TGTGCCAGCAGTTTAGAGTGGGGGCGGGCTGGAAACACCATATATTTT
CASSLEWGRAGNTIYF
>TRBV11-3|few|16|TRBJ2-1|.
TGTGCCAGCAGCTTAGAGGCTAGCGCCTCCTACAATGAGCAGTTCTTC
CASSLEASASYNEQFF
>TRBV19|.|16|TRBJ1-5|TRBD1
TGTGCCAGTAGTTTCCTGGACAGGGGTGGCAATCAGCCCCAGCATTTT
CASSFLDRGGNQPQHF
>TRBV6-1|many|15|TRBJ2-7|TRBD2
TGTGCCAGCAGTGAGACAGCGGGATCCCCCTACGAGCAGTACTTC
CASSETAGSPYEQYF
>TRBV5-1|many|17|TRBJ2-3|TRBD1
TGCGCCAGCAGCTTGGGGACAGGGTCAGTTCGCACAGATACGCAGTATTTT
CASSLGTGSVRTDTQYF
>TRBV9|few|16|TRBJ2-1|TRBD2
TGTGCCAGCAGCGTAGACAGCGGGGGGCCGAGCCATGAGCAGTTCTTC
CASSVDSGGPSHEQFF
>TRBV7-9|many|13|TRBJ1-1|.
TGTGCCAGCAGCGGACACCTGAACACTGAAGCTTTCTTT
CASSGHLNTEAFF
>TRBV2|many|12|TRBJ1-1|.
TGTGCCAGCAGTGAAGCGCTTCGGGAAGCTTTCTTT
CASSEALREAFF
>TRBV12-3/TRBV12-4|many|12|TRBJ1-2|.
TGTGCCAGCAGTCAACTCGCCTATGGCTACACCTTC
CASSQLAYGYTF